This T cell receptor beta chain was profiled in a study of T cell responses to AZD1222 COVID-19 vaccine. Study-wide results and caveats: Researchers took repertoire samples only after the peak T cell response had come.

The data were produced by immunoSEQ multiplex PCR, yet TCRdb's version contains in-frame clones alone and is incomplete. The sample contains roughly 120,000 clones, roughly 93% of which appear only once. The J segment lost 0 bases and the V segment lost 4 bases, leaving 6 bases of the junction unmatched. Germline CDR1 and CDR2: SGHTS and YDEGEE. CDR3 length equals 15 residues. Points on this clone: Its antigen is as yet unknown.

This specimen was peripheral blood, taken on day 0 of AZD1222 vaccination. The chain combines TRBV5-8 with TRBJ2-7, with TRBD2 matching over 8 bases. This receptor was identified in an adult in good health. This chain's CDR3 is CASSLSGRYSYEQYF. The CDR3 DNA sequence: TGTGCCAGCAGCCTCAGCGGGAGATACTCCTACGAGCAGTACTTC.